This T cell receptor beta chain was captured in a study of T cell changes during pregnancy in multiple sclerosis. The assay was immunoSEQ multiplex PCR, and TCRdb's table has in-frame clones only and misses some. This repertoire shows 45,000 to 60,000 clones, around nine tenths found once; its top ten account for 1.9%. Trimming took off 3 bases at V and 0 bases at J, with 11 bases between the two ends. Germline loops: CDR1 MNHEY, CDR2 SMNVEV (reference sequence). The CDR3 loop spans 15 amino acids. The TCR comes from a female donor with multiple sclerosis, enrolled in a pregnancy study. This sample comprised peripheral blood, obtained in the first trimester of pregnancy. V is TRBV27 and J is TRBJ1-1; D is possibly TRBD1 (6 bases). The CDR3 DNA reads as TGTGCCAGCAGTTTCCTTGGACAGCTGAACACTGAAGCTTTCTTT. It encodes CASSFLGQLNTEAFF.